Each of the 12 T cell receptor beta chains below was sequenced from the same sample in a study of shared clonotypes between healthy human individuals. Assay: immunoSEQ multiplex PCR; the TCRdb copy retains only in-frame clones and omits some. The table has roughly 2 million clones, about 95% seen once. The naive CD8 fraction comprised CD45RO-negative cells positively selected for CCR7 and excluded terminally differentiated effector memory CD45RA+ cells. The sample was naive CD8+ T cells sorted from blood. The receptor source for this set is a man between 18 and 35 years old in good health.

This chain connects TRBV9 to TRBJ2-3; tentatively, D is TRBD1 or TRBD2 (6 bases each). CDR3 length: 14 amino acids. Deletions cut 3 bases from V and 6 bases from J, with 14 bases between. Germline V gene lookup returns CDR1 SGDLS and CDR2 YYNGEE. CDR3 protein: CASSARGSGDTQYF. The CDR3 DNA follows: TGTGCCAGCAGCGCAAGGGGGAGCGGGGATACGCAGTATTTT.

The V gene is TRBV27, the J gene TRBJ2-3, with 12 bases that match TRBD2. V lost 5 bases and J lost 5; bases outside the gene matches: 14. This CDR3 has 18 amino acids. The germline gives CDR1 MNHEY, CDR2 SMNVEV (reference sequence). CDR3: CASSPITSSGRAIDTQYF. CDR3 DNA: TGTGCCAGCAGTCCTATCACCTCTAGCGGGAGGGCCATAGATACGCAGTATTTT.

This CDR3 is CAGRAWKPQHF. Here the CDR3 DNA reads TGTGCAGGCAGGGCGTGGAAGCCCCAGCATTTT. V gene TRBV28 combines with J gene TRBJ1-5; TRBD1 might be the D (5 bases). CDR1 and CDR2 (germline): MDHEN, SYDVKM. CDR3 length: 11 residues.

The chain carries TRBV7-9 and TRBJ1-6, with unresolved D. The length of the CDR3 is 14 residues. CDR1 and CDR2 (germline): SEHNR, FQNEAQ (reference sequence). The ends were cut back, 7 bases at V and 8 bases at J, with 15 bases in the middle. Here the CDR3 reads CASIPWEQDSPLHF. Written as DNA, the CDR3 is TGTGCCAGCATCCCGTGGGAGCAGGATTCACCCCTCCACTTT.

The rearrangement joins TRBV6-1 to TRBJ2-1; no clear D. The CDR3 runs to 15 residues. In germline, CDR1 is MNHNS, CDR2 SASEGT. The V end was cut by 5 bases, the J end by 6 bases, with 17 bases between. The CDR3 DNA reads TGTGCCAGCAGTCCACCGGATCGGACCCTCAATGAGCAGTTCTTC. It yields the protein CASSPPDRTLNEQFF.

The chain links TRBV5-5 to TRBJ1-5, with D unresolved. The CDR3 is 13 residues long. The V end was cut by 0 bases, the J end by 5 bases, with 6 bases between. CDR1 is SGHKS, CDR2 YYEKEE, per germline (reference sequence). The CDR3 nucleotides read TGTGCCAGCAGCTTGGTGCCAGATCAGCCCCAGCATTTT. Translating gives CASSLVPDQPQHF.

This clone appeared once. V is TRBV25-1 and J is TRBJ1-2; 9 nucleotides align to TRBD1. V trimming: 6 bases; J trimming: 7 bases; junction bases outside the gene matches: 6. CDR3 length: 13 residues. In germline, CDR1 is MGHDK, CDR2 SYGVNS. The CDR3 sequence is CASRRTGEGGYTF. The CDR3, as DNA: TGTGCCAGCAGAAGGACAGGGGAGGGTGGCTACACCTTC.

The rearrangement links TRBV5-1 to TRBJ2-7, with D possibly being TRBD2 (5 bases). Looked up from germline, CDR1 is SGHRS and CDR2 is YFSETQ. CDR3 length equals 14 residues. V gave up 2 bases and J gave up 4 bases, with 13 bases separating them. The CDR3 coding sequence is TGCGCCAGCAGCTTAAGCGGCTCCATATACGAGCAGTACTTC. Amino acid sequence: CASSLSGSIYEQYF.

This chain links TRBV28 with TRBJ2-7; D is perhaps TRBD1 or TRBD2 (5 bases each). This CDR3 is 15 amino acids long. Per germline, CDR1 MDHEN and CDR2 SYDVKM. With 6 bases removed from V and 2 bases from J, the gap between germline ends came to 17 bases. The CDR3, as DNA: TGTGCCAGCAGGAACCGGGACCACCCTACCTACGAGCAGTACTTC. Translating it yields CASRNRDHPTYEQYF.

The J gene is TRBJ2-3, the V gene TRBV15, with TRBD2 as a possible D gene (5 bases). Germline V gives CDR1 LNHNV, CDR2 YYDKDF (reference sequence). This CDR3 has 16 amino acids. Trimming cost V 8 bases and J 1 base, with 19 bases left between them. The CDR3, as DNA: TGTGCCACCTCCCCCCCCGGGATGCAGGGCACAGATACGCAGTATTTT. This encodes CATSPPGMQGTDTQYF.

The CDR3 loop is CASSVWGEIGEEKLFF. CDR3 nucleotides: TGTGCCAGCAGTGTTTGGGGGGAGATAGGAGAAGAAAAACTGTTTTTT. The chain is built from TRBV6-1 and TRBJ1-4, with D possibly TRBD1 on 5 matching bases. Looked up from germline, CDR1 is MNHNS and CDR2 is SASEGT. This CDR3 has 16 residues. V was pared by 4 bases and J by 8 bases, with 20 bases between.

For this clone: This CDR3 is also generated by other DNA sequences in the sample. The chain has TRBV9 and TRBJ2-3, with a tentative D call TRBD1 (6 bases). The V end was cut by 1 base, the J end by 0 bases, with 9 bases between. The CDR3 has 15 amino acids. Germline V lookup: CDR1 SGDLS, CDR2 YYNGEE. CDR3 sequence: CASSVSGASTDTQYF. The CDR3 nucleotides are TGTGCCAGCAGCGTATCAGGGGCCAGCACAGATACGCAGTATTTT.